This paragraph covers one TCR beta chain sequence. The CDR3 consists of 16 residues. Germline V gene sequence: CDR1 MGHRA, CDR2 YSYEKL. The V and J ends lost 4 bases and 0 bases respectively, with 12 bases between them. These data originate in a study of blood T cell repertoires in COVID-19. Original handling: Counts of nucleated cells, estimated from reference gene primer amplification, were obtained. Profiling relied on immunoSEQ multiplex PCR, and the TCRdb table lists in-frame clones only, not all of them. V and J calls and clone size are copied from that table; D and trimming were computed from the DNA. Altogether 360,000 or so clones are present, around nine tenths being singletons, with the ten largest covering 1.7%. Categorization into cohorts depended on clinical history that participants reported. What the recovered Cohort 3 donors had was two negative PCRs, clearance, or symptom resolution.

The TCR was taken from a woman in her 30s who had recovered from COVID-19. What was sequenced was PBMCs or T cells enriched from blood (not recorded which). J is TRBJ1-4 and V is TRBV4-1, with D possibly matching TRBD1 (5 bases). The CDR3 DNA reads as TGCGCCAGCAGCCTTCGACAGTTGACAACTAATGAAAAACTGTTTTTT. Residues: CASSLRQLTTNEKLFF.